A single sample is the source of the 23 T cell receptor beta chains below, sequenced in a study of PD-1 blockade in classical Hodgkin lymphoma. All the patients suffered relapse after autologous stem cell transplantation, and brentuximab vedotin exposure differed. Assay: immunoSEQ multiplex PCR; the TCRdb copy retains only in-frame clones and omits some. The table records 35,000 to 50,000 clones, about 82% of them present only once. The sample consisted of peripheral blood mononuclear cells (PBMCs), taken at baseline. The receptor set was obtained from a human donor with classical Hodgkin lymphoma.

This clone was seen only once. The CDR3 nucleotides are TGTGCCAGTAGTATAGGGGGATCCTACGAGCAGTACTTC. Its translation is CASSIGGSYEQYF. The chain combines TRBV19 with TRBJ2-7; no firm D call. The V gene lost 1 base and the J gene lost 1 base, with 5 bases spanning the gap. The length of the CDR3 is 13 residues. Germline lookup yields CDR1 LNHDA and CDR2 SQIVND (reference sequence).

CDR3 amino acids: CASSLHPGPYEQYF. The CDR3 region has the DNA TGTGCCAGCAGCTTACATCCGGGTCCCTACGAGCAGTACTTC. V and J are TRBV11-3 and TRBJ2-5; D remains ambiguous. The J call is doubtful: the DNA matches TRBJ2-7 better. Per the germline V gene, CDR1 is SGHNT and CDR2 is YENEEA. This CDR3 has 14 amino acids.

This clone was recorded only once. The gene calls are TRBV28 and TRBJ1-1, with no clear D. This CDR3 has 12 residues. V lost 6 bases to trimming and J lost 2 bases, with 7 bases between them. Germline lookup yields CDR1 MDHEN and CDR2 SYDVKM. The CDR3 here is CASRPINTEAFF. The CDR3 DNA follows: TGTGCCAGCAGGCCGATAAACACTGAAGCTTTCTTT. Combining the CDR3 with reference TRBV28 and TRBJ1-1 gives the whole variable domain DVKVTQSSRYLVKRTGEKVFLECVQDMDHENMFWYRQDPGLGLRLIYFSYDVKMKEKGDIPEGYSVSREKKERFSLILESASTNQTSMYLCASRPINTEAFFGQGTRLTVV.

This clone has a single count. This sequence joins TRBV19 and TRBJ2-1, with D possibly matching TRBD1 (5 bases). This CDR3 is 15 amino acids long. Trimming removed 7 bases at V and 5 bases at J, with 18 bases between. CDR1 is LNHDA and CDR2 is SQIVND in the germline V gene (reference sequence). The CDR3 DNA reads as TGTGCCAGTACCCCGTGGCAGGGCAGCCACAATGAGCAGTTCTTC. Amino acid sequence: CASTPWQGSHNEQFF.

This sequence joins TRBV5-1 and TRBJ2-3; tentative D call: TRBD2 (6 bases). CDR1 SGHRS and CDR2 YFSETQ come from the germline V gene. The CDR3 covers 14 residues. Trimming pared 7 bases from V and 2 bases from J, leaving 14 bases between. The CDR3 spells CASRLVLNTDTQYF. As DNA, the CDR3 is TGCGCCAGCCGACTAGTCCTCAACACAGATACGCAGTATTTT.

V gene TRBV6-5 combines with J gene TRBJ1-2; 12 bases map to TRBD1. Germline values: CDR1 MNHEY, CDR2 SVGAGI. The CDR3 is made up of 15 amino acids. V shed 6 bases, J shed 3 bases, and the junction held 5 bases outside the gene matches. CDR3 amino acids: CASRPGTGGHYGYTF. The CDR3 DNA follows: TGTGCCAGCAGACCCGGGACAGGGGGCCACTATGGCTACACCTTC.

This clone was detected only a few times. The V call is TRBV4-1, the J call TRBJ2-1; TRBD2 agrees at 9 bases. The CDR3 runs to 16 residues. With V trimmed by 6 bases and J by 6 bases, 12 bases remained unmatched. Germline V gene lookup returns CDR1 MGHRA and CDR2 YSYEKL. The CDR3 reads CASSRGRASGINEQFF. CDR3 in DNA: TGCGCCAGCAGTCGAGGCAGGGCTAGCGGGATCAATGAGCAGTTCTTC.

The chain combines TRBV19 with TRBJ2-6, with D maybe TRBD1 (5 bases). Germline CDR1 LNHDA, CDR2 SQIVND (reference sequence). The CDR3 covers 16 residues. V was pared by 5 bases and J by 0 bases, with 11 bases between. The CDR3 reads CASSFGHLSGANVLTF. The CDR3 coding sequence is TGTGCCAGTAGTTTTGGACACCTCTCTGGGGCCAACGTCCTGACTTTC.

The gene calls are TRBV4-2 and TRBJ1-5; D is uncertain. Germline CDR1 reads LGHNA; CDR2 reads YNFKEQ. V was trimmed by 0 bases and J by 0 bases, leaving 6 bases between them. This CDR3 comprises 15 residues. CDR3 loop: CASSQEYLSNQPQHF. The CDR3 DNA sequence: TGTGCCAGCAGCCAAGAATATCTTAGCAATCAGCCCCAGCATTTT.

The rearrangement joins TRBV5-1 to TRBJ2-7; 10 bases map to TRBD2. The V gene's germline CDR1 is SGHRS and CDR2 YFSETQ. This CDR3 spans 14 amino acids. Unmatched junction bases numbered 3, after V lost 4 bases and J lost 2 bases. The CDR3 DNA reads TGCGCCAGCAGCGAACTAGCGGGAACCTACGAGCAGTACTTC. Its translation is CASSELAGTYEQYF.

V gene TRBV5-4 combines with J gene TRBJ2-7, with 10 bases lining up with TRBD2. In germline, CDR1 is SGHNT, CDR2 YYREEE (reference sequence). This CDR3 region has 15 residues. The V and J ends lost 3 bases and 0 bases, in that order; junction bases with no gene match: 3. The CDR3 spells CASSSPSGSSYEQYF. The CDR3, as DNA: TGTGCCAGCAGCTCCCCTAGCGGGAGCTCCTACGAGCAGTACTTC.

The CDR3 sequence is CASSSRLAGANEQYF. CDR3 in DNA: TGTGCCAGCAGCTCGAGACTAGCGGGAGCTAACGAGCAGTACTTC. This rearrangement joins TRBV5-4 to TRBJ2-7, with 12 bases identical to TRBD2. CDR3 length: 15 residues. Germline loops: CDR1 SGHNT, CDR2 YYREEE (reference sequence). V trimming: 3 bases; J trimming: 5 bases; junction bases outside the gene matches: 6.

The chain couples TRBV5-1 to TRBJ2-2; no reliable D call. V was trimmed by 0 bases and J by 9 bases, leaving 3 bases between them. There are 11 residues in the CDR3. CDR1 and CDR2 (germline): SGHRS, YFSETQ. The CDR3 region is CASSLAWELFF. The DNA for the CDR3 is TGCGCCAGCAGCTTGGCGTGGGAGCTGTTTTTT.

The count of this clone is one. This chain links TRBV20-1 with TRBJ2-7; TRBD2 agrees at 10 bases. The ends lost 6 bases at V and 10 bases at J; junction bases unmatched: 6. The CDR3 is 11 residues long. The germline V gene encodes CDR1 DFQATT and CDR2 SNEGSKA (reference sequence). DNA for the CDR3: TGCAGTGCGGGACTAGCGAATAGTCAGTACTTC. Translation: CSAGLANSQYF.

The V and J genes are TRBV7-2 and TRBJ1-5, with D hard to call. The CDR3 contains 16 residues. CDR1 and CDR2 from the germline V gene are SGHTA and FQGNSA. Trimming cost V 1 base and J 0 bases, with 10 bases left between them. CDR3 region: CASSLGPEYSNQPQHF. For the CDR3, the DNA is TGTGCCAGCAGCTTAGGACCAGAATATAGCAATCAGCCCCAGCATTTT. The full variable domain, completed using reference TRBV7-2 and TRBJ1-5, is GAGVSQSPSNKVTEKGKDVELRCDPISGHTALYWYRQSLGQGLEFLIYFQGNSAPDKSGLPSDRFSAERTGGSVSTLTIQRTQQEDSAVYLCASSLGPEYSNQPQHFGDGTRLSIL.

The rearrangement links TRBV4-1 to TRBJ1-3; 8 bases match TRBD1. This CDR3 comprises 16 residues. Germline assignment: CDR1 MGHRA and CDR2 YSYEKL. Trimming cost V 3 bases and J 4 bases; bases outside gene matches: 8. The CDR3, as DNA: TGCGCCAGCAGCCAGACGACCGGGACAGGAGGAAACACCATATATTTT. Its protein product is CASSQTTGTGGNTIYF.

This clone appeared once. The J gene is TRBJ2-6, the V gene TRBV5-4; possible D gene TRBD2, 5 bases. Germline CDR1 SGHNT, CDR2 YYREEE (reference sequence). This CDR3 has 15 residues. With 3 bases removed from V and 0 bases from J, the gap between germline ends came to 7 bases. The CDR3 loop reads CASSSGSSGANVLTF. As DNA, the CDR3 is TGTGCCAGCAGCTCTGGGAGCTCTGGGGCCAACGTCCTGACTTTC.

The chain is built from TRBV6-5 and TRBJ2-3; D perhaps matches TRBD2 (5 bases). The germline CDR1 and CDR2 sequences are MNHEY and SVGAGI. V lost 5 bases and J 4 bases, leaving 16 bases between the germline ends. The length of the CDR3 is 15 residues. CDR3 sequence reads: CASSRLGGRADTQYF. The CDR3 DNA reads TGTGCCAGCAGTCGCCTAGGTGGGAGAGCAGATACGCAGTATTTT.

V gene TRBV19 combines with J gene TRBJ1-5, with D perhaps matching TRBD1 (5 bases). The V and J ends lost 4 bases and 5 bases respectively, with 18 bases between them. The CDR3 contains 16 residues. In germline, CDR1 is LNHDA, CDR2 SQIVND (reference sequence). The CDR3 nucleotides are TGTGCCAGTAGTAGAGCAGGGACGGCTTGGGATCAGCCCCAGCATTTT. Translating gives CASSRAGTAWDQPQHF.

The chain employs TRBV19 and TRBJ1-1; D uncertain. CDR3 length: 16 amino acids. Trimming removed 6 bases at V and 1 base at J, with 18 bases between. CDR1 is LNHDA, CDR2 SQIVND, per germline (reference sequence). CDR3: CASRIRAGQENTEAFF. As DNA, the CDR3 is TGTGCCAGTAGGATTAGGGCCGGGCAGGAGAACACTGAAGCTTTCTTT.

The rearrangement uses TRBV9 and TRBJ1-2; D is ambiguous. Germline assignment: CDR1 SGDLS and CDR2 YYNGEE. V was clipped by 3 bases and J by 4 bases, with 10 bases between them. This CDR3 has 13 residues. CDR3 protein: CASSGIRSYGYTF. The CDR3 coding sequence is TGTGCCAGCAGCGGAATCAGGAGCTATGGCTACACCTTC.

V usage is TRBV5-6 and J usage is TRBJ2-7; 7 nucleotides agree with TRBD1. With V trimmed by 5 bases and J by 0 bases, 11 bases remained unmatched. The germline CDR1 and CDR2 sequences are SGHDT and YYEEEE. This CDR3 is built from 16 residues. This CDR3 is CASRLTWTGNSYEQYF. CDR3 sequence (DNA): TGTGCCAGCAGACTGACTTGGACAGGCAACTCCTACGAGCAGTACTTC.

This clone was seen a handful of times. In nucleotides, the CDR3 is TGTGCCAGCAGCCAAGTGGGGGATAGCAATCAGCCCCAGCATTTT. This sequence encodes CASSQVGDSNQPQHF. This chain joins TRBV4-2 and TRBJ1-5, with D possibly being TRBD1 (5 bases). This CDR3 contains 15 residues. Trimming shortened V by 1 base and J by 0 bases, and 7 bases separated the two germline ends. The germline V gene encodes CDR1 LGHNA and CDR2 YNFKEQ.